This paragraph reports one T cell receptor beta chain. The authors' processing: Researchers report that nucleated cell counts were estimated from reference gene primer amplification. TCRdb keeps only in-frame clones here, not all; method: immunoSEQ multiplex PCR. V and J calls and clone size are as listed in that table; D and trimming were resolved from the DNA. This sample carries approximately 290,000 clones, about nine tenths of them seen once, and the ten largest clones take roughly an eighth. The data belong to a study of blood T cell repertoires in COVID-19. Overall study context: The United States, Italy and Spain supplied acute and convalescent COVID-19 samples. T cells, B-cell-depleted T cells, or PBMCs provided the cDNA or gDNA that served as material.

CDR3 length equals 14 residues. Looked up from germline, CDR1 is SGHNT and CDR2 is YENEEA. V lost 2 bases and J lost 2; bases outside the gene matches: 3. The origin of this receptor is a woman aged 55-69 years with acute or convalescent COVID-19. Sample: peripheral blood. The chain couples TRBV11-3 to TRBJ2-7; TRBD2 aligns across 7 bases. CDR3 region: CASSLTGGPYEQYF. CDR3 nucleotide sequence: TGTGCCAGCAGCTTAACGGGAGGCCCCTACGAGCAGTACTTC.